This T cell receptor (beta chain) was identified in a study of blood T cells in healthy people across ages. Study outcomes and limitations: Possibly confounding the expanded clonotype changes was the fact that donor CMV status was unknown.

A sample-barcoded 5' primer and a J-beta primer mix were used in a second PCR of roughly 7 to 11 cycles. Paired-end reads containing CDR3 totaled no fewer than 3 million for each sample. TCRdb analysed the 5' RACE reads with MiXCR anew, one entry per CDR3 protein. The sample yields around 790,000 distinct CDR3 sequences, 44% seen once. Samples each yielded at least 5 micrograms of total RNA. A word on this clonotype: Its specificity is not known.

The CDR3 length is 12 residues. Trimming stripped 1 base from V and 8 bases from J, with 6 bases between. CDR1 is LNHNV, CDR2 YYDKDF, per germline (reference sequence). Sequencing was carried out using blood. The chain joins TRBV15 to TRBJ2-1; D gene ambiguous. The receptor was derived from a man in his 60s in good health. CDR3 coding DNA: TGTGCCACCAGCAGAGGTCCGGATGAGCAGTTCTTC. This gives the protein CATSRGPDEQFF.